This TCR beta chain came from a study of neurological immune-mediated disorders. The unsorted libraries were made from 2 million PBMCs kept at -80 C. Ten or more counts support this clonotype. Germline V lookup: CDR1 MDHEN, CDR2 SYDVKM. V gave up 5 bases and J gave up 1 base, with 5 bases separating them. The CDR3 runs 13 residues. MiXCR, run by TCRdb on the 5' RACE reads, gives a single entry per CDR3 protein. The sample lists about 52,000 distinct CDR3 sequences; 3% to 4.5% were seen once. Sequenced input: PBMCs. V is TRBV28 and J is TRBJ2-2, with D uncertain. The sequence came from a man in his fifties or sixties with multiple sclerosis. The CDR3 region is CASSNRNTGELFF. The CDR3 nucleotides are TGTGCCAGCAGTAACAGGAACACCGGGGAGCTGTTTTTT.